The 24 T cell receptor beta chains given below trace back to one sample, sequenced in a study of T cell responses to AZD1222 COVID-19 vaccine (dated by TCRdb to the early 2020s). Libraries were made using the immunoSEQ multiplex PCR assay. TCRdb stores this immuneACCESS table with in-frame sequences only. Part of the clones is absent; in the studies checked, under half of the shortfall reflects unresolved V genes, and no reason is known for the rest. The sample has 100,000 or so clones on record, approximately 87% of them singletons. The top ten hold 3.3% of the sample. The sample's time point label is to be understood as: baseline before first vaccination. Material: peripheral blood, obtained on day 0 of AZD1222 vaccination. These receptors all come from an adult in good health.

CDR3 sequence reads: CASREGLAGDADTQYF. DNA of the CDR3: TGCGCCAGCAGGGAGGGACTAGCGGGGGACGCAGATACGCAGTATTTT. The J gene is TRBJ2-3, the V gene TRBV5-1; 14 bases match TRBD2. Germline V gene data show CDR1 as SGHRS and CDR2 as YFSETQ. The CDR3 totals 16 residues. V dropped 5 bases and J dropped 4; count of bases not matched to a gene: 6.

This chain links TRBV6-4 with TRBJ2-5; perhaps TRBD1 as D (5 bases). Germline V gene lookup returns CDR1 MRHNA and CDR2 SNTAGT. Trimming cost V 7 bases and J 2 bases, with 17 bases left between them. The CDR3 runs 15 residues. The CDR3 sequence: CASKADSSPQETQYF. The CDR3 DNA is TGTGCCAGCAAGGCCGACAGTTCCCCTCAAGAGACCCAGTACTTC.

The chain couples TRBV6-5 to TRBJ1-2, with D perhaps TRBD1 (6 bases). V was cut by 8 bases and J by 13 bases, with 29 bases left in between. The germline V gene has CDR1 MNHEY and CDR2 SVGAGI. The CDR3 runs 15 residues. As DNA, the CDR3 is TGTGCCAGCCACGAGACAGGCAGATACGACCCGGAGGTCACCTTC. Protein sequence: CASHETGRYDPEVTF.

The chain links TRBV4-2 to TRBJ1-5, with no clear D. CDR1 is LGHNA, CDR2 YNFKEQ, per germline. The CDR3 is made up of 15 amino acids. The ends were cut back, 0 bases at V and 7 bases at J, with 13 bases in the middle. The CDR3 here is CASSQDGGEWQPQHF. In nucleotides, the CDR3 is TGTGCCAGCAGCCAAGATGGTGGGGAGTGGCAGCCCCAGCATTTT.

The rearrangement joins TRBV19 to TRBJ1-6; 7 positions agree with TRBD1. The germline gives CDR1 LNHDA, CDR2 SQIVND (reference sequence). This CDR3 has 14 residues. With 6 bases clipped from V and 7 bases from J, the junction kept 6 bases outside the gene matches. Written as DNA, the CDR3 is TGTGCCAGTAGCTGGACAGGAGAGAATTCACCCCTCCACTTT. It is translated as CASSWTGENSPLHF.

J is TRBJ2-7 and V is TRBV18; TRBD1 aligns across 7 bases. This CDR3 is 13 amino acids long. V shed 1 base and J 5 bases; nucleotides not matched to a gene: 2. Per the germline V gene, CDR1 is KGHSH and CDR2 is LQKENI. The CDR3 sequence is CASSPRQGDEQYF. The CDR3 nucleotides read TGTGCCAGCTCACCACGACAGGGCGACGAGCAGTACTTC.

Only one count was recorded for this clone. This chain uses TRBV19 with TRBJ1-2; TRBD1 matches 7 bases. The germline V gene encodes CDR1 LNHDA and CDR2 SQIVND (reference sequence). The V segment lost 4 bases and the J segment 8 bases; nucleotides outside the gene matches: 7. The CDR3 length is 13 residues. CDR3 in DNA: TGTGCCAGTAGTAACGACAGGGATGGCGGCTACACCTTC. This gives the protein CASSNDRDGGYTF. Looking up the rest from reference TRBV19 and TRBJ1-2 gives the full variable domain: DGGITQSPKYLFRKEGQNVTLSCEQNLNHDAMYWYRQDPGQGLRLIYYSQIVNDFQKGDIAEGYSVSREKKESFPLTVTSAQKNPTAFYLCASSNDRDGGYTFGSGTRLTVV.

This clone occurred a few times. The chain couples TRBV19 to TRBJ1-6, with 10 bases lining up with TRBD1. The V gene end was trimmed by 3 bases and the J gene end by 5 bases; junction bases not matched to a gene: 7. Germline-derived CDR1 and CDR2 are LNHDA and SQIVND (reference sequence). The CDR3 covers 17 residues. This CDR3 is CASSIRPDRGNNSPLHF. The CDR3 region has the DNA TGTGCCAGTAGTATTAGGCCGGACAGGGGGAATAATTCACCCCTCCACTTT. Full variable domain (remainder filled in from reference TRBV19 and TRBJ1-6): DGGITQSPKYLFRKEGQNVTLSCEQNLNHDAMYWYRQDPGQGLRLIYYSQIVNDFQKGDIAEGYSVSREKKESFPLTVTSAQKNPTAFYLCASSIRPDRGNNSPLHFGNGTRLTVT.

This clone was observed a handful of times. The CDR3 DNA follows: TGTGCCAGCAGCCCGAGCCCCTCAAGGGCACCCCAGCATTTT. Translating gives CASSPSPSRAPQHF. The chain recombines TRBV7-2 with TRBJ1-5; no firm D call. This CDR3 has 14 amino acids. V lost 5 bases to trimming and J lost 10 bases, with 18 bases between them. Germline CDR1 is SGHTA and CDR2 is FQGNSA.

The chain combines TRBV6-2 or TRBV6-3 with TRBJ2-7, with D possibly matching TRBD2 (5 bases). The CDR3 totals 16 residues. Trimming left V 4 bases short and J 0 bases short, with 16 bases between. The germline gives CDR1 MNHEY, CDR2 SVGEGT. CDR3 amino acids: CASSFIATLSSYEQYF. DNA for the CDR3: TGTGCCAGCAGTTTCATAGCGACTCTGAGCTCCTACGAGCAGTACTTC.

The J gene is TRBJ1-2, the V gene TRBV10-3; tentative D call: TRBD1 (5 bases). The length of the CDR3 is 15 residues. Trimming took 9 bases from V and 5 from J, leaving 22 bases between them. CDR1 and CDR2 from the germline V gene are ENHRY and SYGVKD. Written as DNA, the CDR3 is TGTGCCATGGGTAGGGGAGGGCCTCCCATTTATGGCTACACCTTC. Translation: CAMGRGGPPIYGYTF.

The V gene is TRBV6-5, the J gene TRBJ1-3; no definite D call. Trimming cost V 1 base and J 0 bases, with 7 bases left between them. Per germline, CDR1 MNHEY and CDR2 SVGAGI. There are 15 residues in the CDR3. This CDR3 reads CASSYYRLSGNTIYF. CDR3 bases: TGTGCCAGCAGTTACTACCGACTCTCTGGAAACACCATATATTTT.

CDR3 sequence reads: CASRPGGPTNEQFF. The CDR3 coding sequence is TGTGCCAGCAGACCCGGGGGTCCTACAAATGAGCAGTTCTTC. The chain links TRBV9 to TRBJ2-1, with D possibly TRBD2 on 6 matching bases. The CDR3 length is 14 residues. The germline gives CDR1 SGDLS, CDR2 YYNGEE. With 5 bases removed from V and 7 bases from J, the gap between germline ends came to 16 bases.

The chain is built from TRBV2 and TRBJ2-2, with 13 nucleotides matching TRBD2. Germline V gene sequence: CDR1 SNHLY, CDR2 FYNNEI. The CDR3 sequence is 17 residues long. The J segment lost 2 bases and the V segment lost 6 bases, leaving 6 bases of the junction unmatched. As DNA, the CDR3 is TGTGCCAGCAGACGGACTAGCGGGGGCCTCAACACCGGGGAGCTGTTTTTT. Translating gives CASRRTSGGLNTGELFF.

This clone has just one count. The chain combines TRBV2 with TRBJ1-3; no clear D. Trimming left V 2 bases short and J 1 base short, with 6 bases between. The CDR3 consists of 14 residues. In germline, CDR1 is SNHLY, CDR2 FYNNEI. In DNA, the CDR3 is TGTGCCAGCAGTGAAAGGGAGTCTGGAAACACCATATATTTT. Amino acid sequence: CASSERESGNTIYF.

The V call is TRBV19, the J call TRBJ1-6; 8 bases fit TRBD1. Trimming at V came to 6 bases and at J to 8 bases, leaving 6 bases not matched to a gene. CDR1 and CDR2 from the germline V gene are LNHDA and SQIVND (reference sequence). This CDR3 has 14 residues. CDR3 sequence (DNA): TGTGCCAGTAGAACGGGGACAGGCGATTCACCCCTCCACTTT. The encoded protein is CASRTGTGDSPLHF.

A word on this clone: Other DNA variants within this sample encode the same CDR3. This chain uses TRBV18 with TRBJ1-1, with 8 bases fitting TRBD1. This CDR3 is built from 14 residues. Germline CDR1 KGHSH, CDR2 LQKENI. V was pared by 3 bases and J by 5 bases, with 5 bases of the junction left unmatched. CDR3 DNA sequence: TGTGCCAGCTCACCTCAGACAGGGGTTACTGAAGCTTTCTTT. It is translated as CASSPQTGVTEAFF.

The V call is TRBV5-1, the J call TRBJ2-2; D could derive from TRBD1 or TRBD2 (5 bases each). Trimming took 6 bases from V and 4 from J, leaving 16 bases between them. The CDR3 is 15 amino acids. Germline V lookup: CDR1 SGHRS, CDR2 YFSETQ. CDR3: CASIPWAGSTGELFF. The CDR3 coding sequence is TGCGCCAGCATCCCCTGGGCAGGGAGCACCGGGGAGCTGTTTTTT.

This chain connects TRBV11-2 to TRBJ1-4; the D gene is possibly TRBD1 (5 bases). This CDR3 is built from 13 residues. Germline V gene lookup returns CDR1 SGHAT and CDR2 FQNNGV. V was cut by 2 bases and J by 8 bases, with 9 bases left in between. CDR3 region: CASSLLGREKLFF. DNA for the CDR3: TGTGCCAGCAGCTTACTGGGGCGGGAAAAACTGTTTTTT.

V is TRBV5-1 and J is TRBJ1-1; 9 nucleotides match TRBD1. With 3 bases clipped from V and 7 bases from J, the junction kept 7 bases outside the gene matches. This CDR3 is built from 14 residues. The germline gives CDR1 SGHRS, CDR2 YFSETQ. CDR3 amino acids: CASSSTGGDYEAFF. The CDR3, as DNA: TGCGCCAGCAGCTCGACAGGGGGGGATTATGAAGCTTTCTTT.

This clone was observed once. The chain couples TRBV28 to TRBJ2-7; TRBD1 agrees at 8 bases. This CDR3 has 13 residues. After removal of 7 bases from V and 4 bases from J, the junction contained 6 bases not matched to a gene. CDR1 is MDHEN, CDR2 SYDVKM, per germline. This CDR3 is CASTRTGLYEQYF. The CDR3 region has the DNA TGTGCCAGCACCCGGACAGGGTTATACGAGCAGTACTTC.

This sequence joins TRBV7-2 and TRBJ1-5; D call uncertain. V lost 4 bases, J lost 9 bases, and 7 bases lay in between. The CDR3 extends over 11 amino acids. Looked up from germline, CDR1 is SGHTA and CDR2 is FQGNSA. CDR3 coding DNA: TGTGCCAGCAGCTCCACGAGGCCCCAGCATTTT. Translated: CASSSTRPQHF. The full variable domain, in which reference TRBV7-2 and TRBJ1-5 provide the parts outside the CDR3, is GAGVSQSPSNKVTEKGKDVELRCDPISGHTALYWYRQSLGQGLEFLIYFQGNSAPDKSGLPSDRFSAERTGGSVSTLTIQRTQQEDSAVYLCASSSTRPQHFGDGTRLSIL.

CDR3 protein: CASSYWTTDRAREQYF. Written as DNA, the CDR3 is TGTGCCAGCAGTTATTGGACCACGGACAGGGCTCGCGAGCAGTACTTC. This chain links TRBV6-2 or TRBV6-3 with TRBJ2-7; 8 nucleotides line up with TRBD1. Trimming cost V 3 bases and J 6 bases; bases outside gene matches: 13. This CDR3 has 16 amino acids. Germline loops: CDR1 MNHEY, CDR2 SVGEGT.

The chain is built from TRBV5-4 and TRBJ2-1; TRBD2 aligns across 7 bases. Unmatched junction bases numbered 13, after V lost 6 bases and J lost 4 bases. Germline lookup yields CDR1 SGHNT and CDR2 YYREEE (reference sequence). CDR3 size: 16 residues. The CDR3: CASTLKRASGYNEQFF. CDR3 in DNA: TGTGCCAGCACCCTGAAGAGGGCTAGCGGATACAATGAGCAGTTCTTC.